These T cell receptor beta chains were read from a single sample in a study of blood T cell repertoires in COVID-19. Measured with immunoSEQ multiplex PCR; TCRdb has only the in-frame clones, and not every one. The table lists tens of thousands of clones, around 80% of them singletons. The specimen was peripheral blood. The receptors come from a man aged 65 to 79 who had recovered from COVID-19. Both conserved end residues are part of each CDR3. A D gene is named only where the DNA matches it firmly. The size field is filled for only some rows; it gives once, few, many or a size class.

clone_size	v_call	d_call	j_call	cdr3_nt	cdr3_aa
few	TRBV7-9	-	TRBJ2-2	TGTGCCAGCAGCGCAACAGGGTTTGGCTCCCCCGGGGAGCTGTTTTTT	CASSATGFGSPGELFF
-	TRBV5-6	TRBD1	TRBJ1-1	TGTGCCAGCAGCAGGGACAGGGGGCGTACTGAAGCTTTCTTT	CASSRDRGRTEAFF
few	TRBV10-3	TRBD2	TRBJ2-1	TGTGCCATCAGTGAGTCACGAGGGAGGGACCTTGAGCAGTTCTTC	CAISESRGRDLEQFF
once	TRBV7-6	-	TRBJ2-3	TGTGCCAGCAGCCCAGAAGGGGTTCAAGCAGATACGCAGTATTTT	CASSPEGVQADTQYF
-	TRBV12-3/TRBV12-4	-	TRBJ1-1	TGTGCCAGCAGTTTAGCGCGTAGCACTGAAGCTTTCTTT	CASSLARSTEAFF
few	TRBV30	-	TRBJ2-7	TGTGCCTGGAGTGCCAGCTACGAGCAGTACTTC	CAWSASYEQYF
-	TRBV2	-	TRBJ2-4	TGTGCCAGCAGTTTGGAGGGCTCGAGAAACATTCAGTACTTC	CASSLEGSRNIQYF
once	TRBV28	-	TRBJ1-1	TGTGCCAGCAGTTTTGTAGCCCAACTTCCGGGCACTGAAGCTTTCTTT	CASSFVAQLPGTEAFF
-	TRBV18	TRBD1	TRBJ2-7	TGTGCCAGCTCAGGGACAGGAAGGGCCGAGCAGTACTTC	CASSGTGRAEQYF
-	TRBV5-4	-	TRBJ2-7	TGTGCCAGCAGCTTGCAGGACAGCTACGAGCAGTACTTC	CASSLQDSYEQYF
-	TRBV28	TRBD1	TRBJ2-7	TGTGCCAGCAGCACGCACCGGGACAGGGGGTACGAGCAGTACTTC	CASSTHRDRGYEQYF
-	TRBV25-1	-	TRBJ2-1	TGTGCCAGCAGTGCTGGGAGCTCCTACAATGAGCAGTTCTTC	CASSAGSSYNEQFF
-	TRBV6-5	-	TRBJ1-6	TGTGCCAGCACCCCGGGACACAGTAATTCACCCCTCCACTTT	CASTPGHSNSPLHF
-	TRBV19	TRBD1	TRBJ1-5	TGTGCCAGTAGTATAGGGACAGGTACGATTAATCAGCCCCAGCATTTT	CASSIGTGTINQPQHF
-	TRBV6-5	TRBD2	TRBJ2-1	TGTGCCGTAGCGGGGTACAATGAGCAGTTCTTC	CAVAGYNEQFF
once	TRBV5-4	-	TRBJ1-1	TGTGCCAGCAGCTTGGGTAGCAGGAACACTGAAGCTTTCTTT	CASSLGSRNTEAFF
-	TRBV11-2	-	TRBJ1-1	TGTGCCAGCAGTTTTACAACAGGGAACACTGAAGCTTTCTTT	CASSFTTGNTEAFF
-	TRBV11-3	-	TRBJ1-3	TGTGCCAGCAGCGCCGAAGGGACACTCTTCTCCATATATTTT	CASSAEGTLFSIYF
once	TRBV2	TRBD1	TRBJ1-6	TGTGCCAGCAGTTCCTCCGGGACAGGGTGGGGATCACCCCTCCACTTT	CASSSSGTGWGSPLHF
-	TRBV3-1/TRBV3-2	TRBD2	TRBJ2-3	TGTGCCAGCAGCCTTGGACTAGTGTCAGATACGCAGTATTTT	CASSLGLVSDTQYF
once	TRBV4-2	-	TRBJ2-4	TGTGCCAGCAGCCAGGGCAGGGATTCGGTTGAGTACTTC	CASSQGRDSVEYF
-	TRBV28	-	TRBJ2-2	TGTGCCAGCAGTTCCCCCACAAACACCGGGGAGCTGTTTTTT	CASSSPTNTGELFF
-	TRBV11-2	TRBD1	TRBJ2-2	TGTGCCAGCAGCTTAGCCCTAGGGACAGGGGGGTCCGGGGAGCTGTTTTTT	CASSLALGTGGSGELFF
-	TRBV3-1/TRBV3-2	-	TRBJ2-1	TGTGCCAGCAGCCATCAAACAACAGTGGCGGGTGAGCAGTTCTTC	CASSHQTTVAGEQFF
-	TRBV7-2	-	TRBJ1-2	TGTGCCAGCAGCCAGGGGAGGGTTTACGGCTACACCTTC	CASSQGRVYGYTF
-	TRBV5-1	-	TRBJ2-7	TGCGCCAGCAGCGAAGACAGGTCCTACGAGCAGTACTTC	CASSEDRSYEQYF
once	TRBV2	TRBD1	TRBJ2-3	TGTGCCAGTCACCGGGACAGCGAGGGTACGCAGTATTTT	CASHRDSEGTQYF
-	TRBV7-2	-	TRBJ1-2	TGTGCCAGCAGCTTATCAAGGAGCTATGGCTACACCTTC	CASSLSRSYGYTF
-	TRBV6-5	TRBD1	TRBJ2-7	TGTGCCAGCAGTTACTCGGTTGGACAGGGGTACGAGCAGTACTTC	CASSYSVGQGYEQYF
-	TRBV2	TRBD2	TRBJ2-3	TGTGCCAGCAGTCCGAGCGGGGGGGCCGCAGATACGCAGTATTTT	CASSPSGGAADTQYF
-	TRBV4-2	-	TRBJ1-6	TGTGCCAGCAGCTTCCAAGGGAGTCAGAGACCTTATAATTCACCCCTCCACTTT	CASSFQGSQRPYNSPLHF
-	TRBV28	-	TRBJ1-2	TGTGCCAGCAGTCCTTCATCGTGGCTTCGAACAGCCAGTTCTAACTATGGCTACACCTTC	CASSPSSWLRTASSNYGYTF
-	TRBV7-8	TRBD2	TRBJ2-7	TGTGCCAGCAGCTTGGTTAGCGGGGCCTACGAGCAGTACTTC	CASSLVSGAYEQYF
-	TRBV5-1	TRBD2	TRBJ2-5	TGCGCCAGCAGCTCGGGTAGACTAGCGGGAGCCTCTGGAGAGACCCAGTACTTC	CASSSGRLAGASGETQYF
few	TRBV18	TRBD1	TRBJ1-2	TGTGCCAGCTCACCCGGCCAGGGGGACATACCCTATGGCTACACCTTC	CASSPGQGDIPYGYTF
few	TRBV18	-	TRBJ2-2	TGTGCCAGCTCACCACCTGCGCATTCGAACACCGGGGAGCTGTTTTTT	CASSPPAHSNTGELFF
-	TRBV9	-	TRBJ2-5	TGTGCCAGCAGCGTAGGGCTGTGGCAAGAGACCCAGTACTTC	CASSVGLWQETQYF
-	TRBV5-4	TRBD1	TRBJ2-3	TGTGCCAGCAGCTTGGACAGGGGATTCACAGATACGCAGTATTTT	CASSLDRGFTDTQYF
-	TRBV5-1	TRBD2	TRBJ2-3	TGCGCCAGCATTGTAGGAACTAGCGGGGGCCTCACAGATACGCAGTATTTT	CASIVGTSGGLTDTQYF
-	TRBV4-2	-	TRBJ1-3	TGTGCCAGCAGCCTACAAAAGGGACTTCCAGGTAAATCTGGAAACACCATATATTTT	CASSLQKGLPGKSGNTIYF
-	TRBV30	-	TRBJ1-5	TGTGCCTGGGCTGGAGGTAGCAATCAGCCCCAGCATTTT	CAWAGGSNQPQHF
-	TRBV9	-	TRBJ2-7	TGTGCCAGCAGCGTTGGAGGTCAGAACTACGAGCAGTACTTC	CASSVGGQNYEQYF
-	TRBV7-3	-	TRBJ2-2	TGTGCCAGCAGCTTAGGGGCGGACACCGGGGAGCTGTTTTTT	CASSLGADTGELFF